This entry lists 13 T cell receptor beta chains sequenced from one sample in a study of vaccination and CD4 T cells after COVID-19. For these receptors, no antigen is known. Indicated treatment: approximately nine-day PBMC culture with coronavirus spike peptide pools or control peptides (ViraFEST assay). An Oncomine TCR Beta short-read assay was used to sequence the DNA from cultured CD4+ T cells. TCRdb re-called the PCR reads through MiXCR, storing one row per CDR3 protein. In the table there are about 1,900 distinct CDR3 sequences, under 55% of which are singletons. This specimen was CD4+ T cells from blood, cultured in vitro, taken after SARS-CoV-2 vaccination. All receptors come from a human donor who had recovered from COVID-19.

V is TRBV28 and J is TRBJ1-5; the D gene is possibly TRBD1 (6 bases). There are 15 residues in the CDR3. Germline CDR1 reads MDHEN; CDR2 reads SYDVKM. V lost 5 bases, J lost 6 bases, and 17 bases lay in between. The chain's CDR3 is CASSPPGGGGQPQHF. CDR3 DNA sequence: TGTGCCAGCAGTCCCCCGGGGGGCGGCGGTCAGCCCCAGCATTTT.

This clonotype was seen only a few times. V is TRBV4-3 and J is TRBJ1-1; D unresolved. The CDR3 has 14 residues. The germline CDR1 and CDR2 sequences are LGHNA and YSLEER. V was pared by 1 base and J by 11 bases, with 17 bases between. This CDR3 is CASSQARHLDTAFF. In DNA, the CDR3 is TGCGCCAGCAGCCAAGCCCGGCACCTAGATACGGCTTTCTTT.

V is TRBV19 and J is TRBJ1-5; D is perhaps TRBD1 (5 bases). In germline, CDR1 is LNHDA, CDR2 SQIVND (reference sequence). CDR3 size: 16 residues. V was shortened by 0 bases and J by 7 bases, with 16 bases between the two germline ends. CDR3 protein: CASSIEEVRGLQPQHF. The CDR3 coding sequence is TGTGCCAGTAGTATAGAGGAGGTAAGGGGATTGCAGCCCCAGCATTTT. The variable domain in full, completed from reference TRBV19 and TRBJ1-5, reads DGGITQSPKYLFRKEGQNVTLSCEQNLNHDAMYWYRQDPGQGLRLIYYSQIVNDFQKGDIAEGYSVSREKKESFPLTVTSAQKNPTAFYLCASSIEEVRGLQPQHFGDGTRLSIL.

V and J are TRBV20-1 and TRBJ1-2; D is undetermined. Trimming pared 3 bases from V and 2 bases from J, leaving 7 bases between. Germline V CDR1 and CDR2: DFQATT, SNEGSKA (reference sequence). There are 12 residues in the CDR3. Written as DNA, the CDR3 is TGCAGTGCTAGGTCACAGAACTATGGCTACACCTTC. Its protein is CSARSQNYGYTF.

CDR3 coding DNA: TGTGCCAGCCGGACTAGCGGGGGGTTTATGGCCCAGTACTTC. The encoded protein is CASRTSGGFMAQYF. V usage is TRBV6-1 and J usage is TRBJ2-5, with TRBD2 matching over 14 bases. The V segment lost 8 bases and the J segment 9 bases; nucleotides outside the gene matches: 8. The CDR3 is made up of 14 amino acids. The germline gives CDR1 MNHNS, CDR2 SASEGT.

The J gene is TRBJ2-7, the V gene TRBV18; TRBD1 agrees at 9 bases. The CDR3 contains 15 residues. From germline, CDR1 is KGHSH and CDR2 LQKENI. V lost 6 bases to trimming and J lost 2 bases; unmatched junction nucleotides: 8. In DNA, the CDR3 is TGTGCCAGCTCCCGAGTCGGGACAGGGCCCTACGAGCAGTACTTC. Protein: CASSRVGTGPYEQYF.

This clonotype occurred a few times. The rearrangement uses TRBV7-2 and TRBJ2-3, with D perhaps TRBD2 (6 bases). Germline CDR1 reads SGHTA; CDR2 reads FQGNSA. V lost 3 bases and J 2 bases, leaving 18 bases between the germline ends. The CDR3 has 17 residues. DNA of the CDR3: TGTGCCAGCAGCTTTATGAAGGGTAGCGGTTACACAGATACGCAGTATTTT. Protein product: CASSFMKGSGYTDTQYF.

This sequence joins TRBV6-1 and TRBJ2-3; TRBD1 aligns across 8 bases. The CDR3 consists of 15 residues. Germline values: CDR1 MNHNS, CDR2 SASEGT. The V gene end was trimmed by 4 bases and the J gene end by 0 bases; junction bases not matched to a gene: 3. CDR3 coding DNA: TGTGCCAGCAGTGGCCAGGGGGCTAGCACAGATACGCAGTATTTT. Amino acids: CASSGQGASTDTQYF.

The V gene is TRBV20-1, the J gene TRBJ1-3, with D hard to call. Germline V gene lookup returns CDR1 DFQATT and CDR2 SNEGSKA (reference sequence). V was trimmed by 7 bases and J by 4 bases, leaving 14 bases between them. The CDR3 sequence is 13 residues long. The CDR3 DNA sequence: TGCAGTGGAAGGGCCCCGGGGGGAAACACCATATATTTT. Translation: CSGRAPGGNTIYF.

The chain combines TRBV3-1 with TRBJ2-5; D is unclear. The CDR3 is 14 amino acids. V was trimmed by 3 bases and J by 0 bases, leaving 8 bases between them. The V gene's germline CDR1 is LGHDT and CDR2 YNNKEL (reference sequence). The DNA of the CDR3 is TGTGCCAGCAGCCACCTTGGTTACCAAGAGACCCAGTACTTC. Translated: CASSHLGYQETQYF.

Only a few counts were recorded for this clonotype. CDR3: CASSIDRTGSRSEAFF. Here the CDR3 DNA reads TGTGCCAGTAGTATAGATCGGACAGGGTCGAGGAGTGAAGCTTTCTTT. This chain links TRBV19 with TRBJ1-1; 8 nucleotides line up with TRBD1. The CDR3 runs to 16 residues. Germline V gene sequence: CDR1 LNHDA, CDR2 SQIVND (reference sequence). Trimming cost V 0 bases and J 7 bases; bases outside gene matches: 10.

The chain recombines TRBV29-1 with TRBJ1-5; D unclear. V was trimmed by 6 bases and J by 7 bases, leaving 22 bases between them. Germline loops: CDR1 SQVTM, CDR2 ANQGSEA. CDR3 length equals 15 residues. The CDR3 bases are TGCAGCGTCGCGGACGGGGTCCTCGGAAGGCAGCCCCAGCATTTT. Its protein is CSVADGVLGRQPQHF. The variable domain in full, completed from reference TRBV29-1 and TRBJ1-5, reads SAVISQKPSRDICQRGTSLTIQCQVDSQVTMMFWYRQQPGQSLTLIATANQGSEATYESGFVIDKFPISRPNLTFSTLTVSNMSPEDSSIYLCSVADGVLGRQPQHFGDGTRLSIL.

The chain couples TRBV6-1 to TRBJ1-6; weak D call: TRBD1 (6 bases). Germline lookup yields CDR1 MNHNS and CDR2 SASEGT. The V end lost 6 bases, the J end lost 7 bases, and 16 bases lay between the germline ends. The CDR3 totals 15 residues. The CDR3: CASSVTGNPNSPLHF. The CDR3 nucleotides are TGTGCCAGCAGCGTTACAGGGAACCCCAATTCACCCCTCCACTTT.